The next 21 T cell receptor beta chains were all read from a single sample in a study of blood T cell repertoires in COVID-19. Data came from immunoSEQ multiplex PCR; TCRdb stores just in-frame clones and leaves some out. The repertoire consists of approximately 150,000 clones, with about 86% occurring once and the leading ten covering roughly 11%. Sequencing was done on a sample of peripheral blood. The receptors were sampled from a man in his 70s with active or convalescent COVID-19.

The V and J genes are TRBV2 and TRBJ2-2, with TRBD1 identical over 11 bases. The CDR3 loop spans 16 amino acids. The germline CDR1 and CDR2 sequences are SNHLY and FYNNEI. The ends lost 7 bases at V and 4 bases at J; junction bases unmatched: 8. The DNA of the CDR3 is TGTGCCAGCACCCCTGAGGGACAGGGGGGCACCGGGGAGCTGTTTTTT. This codes for CASTPEGQGGTGELFF.

This chain connects TRBV6-2 or TRBV6-3 to TRBJ1-2; the D gene is possibly TRBD1 (6 bases). This CDR3 is built from 13 residues. Germline CDR1 reads MNHEY; CDR2 reads SVGEGT. V lost 7 bases, J lost 3 bases, and 12 bases lay in between. The CDR3 nucleotides are TGTGCCAGCAACCCAGGGGTTCACTATGGCTACACCTTC. This translates into CASNPGVHYGYTF.

This sequence joins TRBV9 and TRBJ1-6; TRBD1 might be the D (5 bases). The V gene's germline CDR1 is SGDLS and CDR2 YYNGEE. Trimming took off 0 bases at V and 6 bases at J, with 13 bases between the two ends. CDR3 length equals 16 residues. Written as DNA, the CDR3 is TGTGCCAGCAGCGTAGGCCCAGGGCCCTTTAATTCACCCCTCCACTTT. This codes for CASSVGPGPFNSPLHF.

This chain uses TRBV7-2 with TRBJ2-7; TRBD2 agrees at 8 bases. The CDR3 runs to 16 residues. Germline V lookup: CDR1 SGHTA, CDR2 FQGNSA. Unmatched junction bases numbered 9, after V lost 1 base and J lost 4 bases. This CDR3 reads CASSLVVGAGDYEQYF. The CDR3 nucleotides are TGTGCCAGCAGCTTAGTGGTAGGAGCGGGGGATTACGAGCAGTACTTC.

This rearrangement joins TRBV19 to TRBJ1-4; 7 positions match TRBD1. Trimming cost V 8 bases and J 7 bases; bases outside gene matches: 10. Germline assignment: CDR1 LNHDA and CDR2 SQIVND (reference sequence). CDR3 length: 14 residues. The CDR3 reads CASGSGTVGEKLFF. DNA for the CDR3: TGTGCCAGTGGATCCGGGACAGTCGGTGAAAAACTGTTTTTT.

The rearrangement joins TRBV4-3 to TRBJ2-7; the D gene is possibly TRBD2 (6 bases). This CDR3 is built from 17 residues. Germline values: CDR1 LGHNA, CDR2 YSLEER. The ends were cut back, 3 bases at V and 2 bases at J, with 20 bases in the middle. CDR3 sequence reads: CASSHGVQGSGAYEQYF. The DNA of the CDR3 is TGCGCCAGCAGCCATGGCGTCCAGGGTAGCGGAGCCTACGAGCAGTACTTC.

The CDR3 reads CASSPFDSRVHQPQHF. CDR3 in DNA: TGTGCCAGCTCACCATTCGACTCCAGGGTACATCAGCCCCAGCATTTT. The J gene is TRBJ1-5, the V gene TRBV18; maybe TRBD1 (5 bases). From germline, CDR1 is KGHSH and CDR2 LQKENI. V was shortened by 2 bases and J by 5 bases, with 16 bases between the two germline ends. This CDR3 spans 16 amino acids. Complete variable domain (other parts from reference TRBV18 and TRBJ1-5): NAGVMQNPRHLVRRRGQEARLRCSPMKGHSHVYWYRQLPEEGLKFMVYLQKENIIDESGMPKERFSAEFPKEGPSILRIQQVVRGDSAAYFCASSPFDSRVHQPQHFGDGTRLSIL.

This chain uses TRBV6-6 with TRBJ2-7, with TRBD2 matching 7 bases. The trim removed 4 bases at V and 2 bases at J, leaving 5 bases unmatched. CDR1 is MNHNY, CDR2 SVGAGI, per germline (reference sequence). This CDR3 spans 14 amino acids. CDR3: CASSFGGRPYEQYF. CDR3 sequence (DNA): TGTGCCAGCAGTTTTGGCGGGAGACCCTACGAGCAGTACTTC.

V is TRBV5-1 and J is TRBJ1-1; D remains unclear. Per germline, CDR1 SGHRS and CDR2 YFSETQ. Trimming stripped 0 bases from V and 4 bases from J, with 13 bases between. The CDR3 is 15 amino acids. CDR3 protein: CASSLEAGSGTEAFF. In nucleotides, the CDR3 is TGCGCCAGCAGCTTGGAGGCGGGTTCGGGCACTGAAGCTTTCTTT.

The chain combines TRBV7-6 with TRBJ1-3; weak D call: TRBD1 (5 bases). Trimming took off 6 bases at V and 0 bases at J, with 15 bases between the two ends. Germline V gene data show CDR1 as SGHVS and CDR2 as FNYEAQ. CDR3 length equals 16 residues. CDR3 amino acids: CASRQHQGSSGNTIYF. CDR3 nucleotides: TGTGCCAGCAGACAACATCAGGGCAGCTCTGGAAACACCATATATTTT.

The chain carries TRBV5-5 and TRBJ2-1, with D hard to call. CDR3 length equals 16 residues. Trimming left V 0 bases short and J 1 base short, with 11 bases between. Per germline, CDR1 SGHKS and CDR2 YYEKEE (reference sequence). Here the CDR3 reads CASSLGLRQSYNEQFF. The CDR3 region has the DNA TGTGCCAGCAGCTTGGGGCTTCGCCAATCCTACAATGAGCAGTTCTTC.

V and J are TRBV4-3 and TRBJ1-1; 7 bases map to TRBD1. Trimming removed 0 bases from V and 5 bases from J; junction bases left unmatched: 6. The CDR3 runs 15 residues. CDR1 is LGHNA, CDR2 YSLEER, per germline. The CDR3 DNA reads as TGCGCCAGCAGCCAAGATCTTAGACAGGGTACTGAAGCTTTCTTT. Its translation: CASSQDLRQGTEAFF.

The rearrangement joins TRBV7-8 to TRBJ1-2; TRBD1 is a possible D gene (6 bases). The CDR3 runs to 12 residues. Trimming stripped 5 bases from V and 5 bases from J, with 9 bases between. Germline values: CDR1 SGHVS, CDR2 FQNEAQ. CDR3 sequence: CASSPGQYGYTF. The CDR3 DNA reads TGTGCCAGCAGCCCCGGACAGTATGGCTACACCTTC.

The V and J genes are TRBV11-2 and TRBJ2-2; the D gene is possibly TRBD2 (5 bases). With 5 bases removed from V and 0 bases from J, the gap between germline ends came to 13 bases. CDR1 is SGHAT, CDR2 FQNNGV, per germline. This CDR3 spans 16 amino acids. The DNA of the CDR3 is TGTGCCAGCAGCCCCTTCGGGGTTCCGAACACCGGGGAGCTGTTTTTT. It is translated as CASSPFGVPNTGELFF.

This clone has a single count. The V and J genes are TRBV7-3 and TRBJ1-6; D gene uncertain. Germline V gene sequence: CDR1 SGHTA, CDR2 FQGTGA. V lost 1 base and J 6 bases, leaving 7 bases between the germline ends. The CDR3 spans 14 residues. CDR3 amino acids: CASSLSPRNSPLHF. CDR3 sequence (DNA): TGTGCCAGCAGCTTAAGTCCCCGTAATTCACCCCTCCACTTT.

This clone was picked up a small number of times. The gene calls are TRBV7-2 and TRBJ2-2, with 7 bases lining up with TRBD2. This CDR3 is 16 amino acids long. J was trimmed by 5 bases and V by 2 bases; bases with no gene match: 8. CDR1 and CDR2 (germline): SGHTA, FQGNSA. The CDR3 region has the DNA TGTGCCAGCAGCTTAAGAGGGAGGGCGGGAACCGGGGAGCTGTTTTTT. Translating gives CASSLRGRAGTGELFF.

This sequence joins TRBV27 and TRBJ1-1, with a weak D call TRBD1 (5 bases). V dropped 6 bases and J dropped 10 bases, with 18 bases sitting between them. CDR1 and CDR2 (germline): MNHEY, SMNVEV (reference sequence). The CDR3 sequence is 13 residues long. CDR3 DNA sequence: TGTGCCAGCAGCCCCCAGGGTGTTAAGGGAGCTTTCTTT. It translates to CASSPQGVKGAFF.

The J gene is TRBJ1-2, the V gene TRBV29-1; weak D call: TRBD1 (6 bases). V was cut by 6 bases and J by 5 bases, with 19 bases left in between. This CDR3 has 14 residues. From germline, CDR1 is SQVTM and CDR2 ANQGSEA. CDR3 region: CSVARGGGGYGYTF. CDR3 DNA: TGCAGCGTGGCTAGGGGGGGCGGCGGGTATGGCTACACCTTC.

This chain joins TRBV12-3 or TRBV12-4 and TRBJ1-2; D not certain. This CDR3 spans 12 amino acids. V lost 5 bases, J lost 6 bases, and 10 bases lay in between. CDR3 DNA: TGTGCCAGCAGTCCTGCCGGTAATGGCTACACCTTC. It specifies CASSPAGNGYTF.

The rearrangement uses TRBV5-4 and TRBJ1-4; D possibly corresponds to TRBD1 (6 bases). CDR3 length equals 15 residues. V lost 6 bases, J lost 0 bases, and 12 bases lay in between. Per the germline V gene, CDR1 is SGHNT and CDR2 is YYREEE (reference sequence). CDR3 loop: CASTHKGATNEKLFF. The CDR3 nucleotides are TGTGCCAGCACCCATAAGGGGGCAACTAATGAAAAACTGTTTTTT.

This clone was observed a single time. This chain links TRBV4-1 with TRBJ2-7; 7 bases match TRBD2. Germline CDR1 and CDR2: MGHRA and YSYEKL. V was pared by 0 bases and J by 3 bases, with 8 bases of the junction left unmatched. This CDR3 has 16 residues. CDR3 coding DNA: TGCGCCAGCAGCCAAGATTTCGGCGGGAGAAACTACGAGCAGTACTTC. It specifies CASSQDFGGRNYEQYF.